The 21 T cell receptor beta chains in this list originate from one sample, sequenced in a study of T cell responses to AZD1222 COVID-19 vaccine (dated by TCRdb to 2020 to 2023). The time point tag for this specimen amounts to: baseline before first vaccination. Library preparation employed the immunoSEQ multiplex PCR assay. This immuneACCESS table, as held by TCRdb, lists in-frame sequences with V and J called but not all clones. Of the missing ones, under half trace to an unresolved V gene in checked studies; the others have no known cause. This sample comprises 140,000 to 150,000 clones, 85% to 95% of them detected only once. The biggest ten clones account for over 7.5% of the sample. Here the sequenced sample was peripheral blood, taken on day 0 of AZD1222 vaccination. These receptors were taken from an adult in good health.

The rearrangement joins TRBV6-5 to TRBJ2-5, with 9 bases identical to TRBD1. This CDR3 has 15 amino acids. Germline trimming cut 7 bases from V and 5 bases from J; bases unmatched to any gene: 11. In germline, CDR1 is MNHEY, CDR2 SVGAGI. The CDR3 DNA follows: TGTGCCAGCACGGCCGGGACAGGGTCGTGGGAGACCCAGTACTTC. Encoded protein: CASTAGTGSWETQYF.

V is TRBV30 and J is TRBJ1-1, with TRBD1 as a possible D gene (5 bases). This CDR3 contains 13 residues. Germline V gene lookup returns CDR1 GTSNPN and CDR2 SVGIG (reference sequence). V was cut by 5 bases and J by 9 bases, with 19 bases left in between. CDR3 coding DNA: TGTGCCTGGGACGAAACCGGGACGGGGCAAGCTTTCTTT. Protein product: CAWDETGTGQAFF.

This rearrangement joins TRBV5-4 to TRBJ1-6; unclear D gene. The V end lost 5 bases, the J end lost 0 bases, and 12 bases lay between the germline ends. This CDR3 comprises 16 residues. Germline V CDR1 and CDR2: SGHNT, YYREEE (reference sequence). CDR3 in amino acids: CASSADPSSYNSPLHF. Here the CDR3 DNA reads TGTGCCAGCAGTGCGGACCCGAGCTCCTATAATTCACCCCTCCACTTT. The variable domain in full, with the rest retrieved from reference TRBV5-4 and TRBJ1-6, is ETGVTQSPTHLIKTRGQQVTLRCSSQSGHNTVSWYQQALGQGPQFIFQYYREEENGRGNFPPRFSGLQFPNYSSELNVNALELDDSALYLCASSADPSSYNSPLHFGNGTRLTVT.

This clone appeared once. This chain links TRBV14 with TRBJ1-1; a possible D gene is TRBD1 (6 bases). This CDR3 has 15 amino acids. Per germline, CDR1 SGHDN and CDR2 FVKESK. With 2 bases removed from V and 2 bases from J, the gap between germline ends came to 12 bases. This CDR3 reads CASSQYYGGNTEAFF. The CDR3 region has the DNA TGTGCCAGCAGCCAATATTACGGGGGCAACACTGAAGCTTTCTTT.

This clone was counted between two and nine times. The rearrangement uses TRBV6-5 and TRBJ2-7; D call uncertain. The ends were cut back, 7 bases at V and 2 bases at J, with 12 bases in the middle. This CDR3 contains 13 residues. The germline gives CDR1 MNHEY, CDR2 SVGAGI. This CDR3 reads CASTNAAPYEQYF. The CDR3 DNA reads TGTGCCAGCACTAACGCGGCCCCCTACGAGCAGTACTTC.

This rearrangement joins TRBV2 to TRBJ1-1; D is uncertain. The CDR3 contains 16 residues. V was pared by 5 bases and J by 0 bases, with 16 bases between. Germline CDR1 SNHLY, CDR2 FYNNEI. CDR3: CASSRKEARLNTEAFF. CDR3 in DNA: TGTGCCAGCAGTCGGAAGGAGGCCAGGTTGAACACTGAAGCTTTCTTT.

The gene calls are TRBV19 and TRBJ1-2; D uncertain. Trimming pared 4 bases from V and 3 bases from J, leaving 9 bases between. The CDR3 has 13 residues. The germline V gene encodes CDR1 LNHDA and CDR2 SQIVND (reference sequence). In nucleotides, the CDR3 is TGTGCCAGTAGTAGGCCGGGCTACTATGGCTACACCTTC. Protein product: CASSRPGYYGYTF.

This chain joins TRBV7-8 and TRBJ1-5; perhaps TRBD1 as D (5 bases). CDR1 is SGHVS and CDR2 is FQNEAQ in the germline V gene. V lost 5 bases to trimming and J lost 0 bases, with 14 bases between them. This CDR3 spans 16 amino acids. The CDR3 spells CASSRFRAYSNQPQHF. CDR3 nucleotide sequence: TGTGCCAGCAGCCGATTCAGGGCCTATAGCAATCAGCCCCAGCATTTT.

The J gene is TRBJ2-1, the V gene TRBV12-5, with 11 bases lining up with TRBD2. Germline V gives CDR1 LGHNT, CDR2 FRNRAP. Trimming cost V 0 bases and J 13 bases; bases outside gene matches: 5. CDR3 length: 14 residues. This CDR3 is CASGLVLTSGGQFF. The CDR3 DNA is TGTGCTAGTGGTTTGGTCCTAACTAGCGGGGGCCAGTTCTTC.

This clone was seen just once. The chain carries TRBV9 and TRBJ1-3; D gene unclear. The CDR3 has 13 amino acids. From germline, CDR1 is SGDLS and CDR2 YYNGEE. Trimming took 4 bases from V and 4 from J, leaving 9 bases between them. The CDR3 is CASSQRWGNTIYF. The DNA of the CDR3 is TGTGCCAGCAGCCAGAGGTGGGGAAACACCATATATTTT. Filled out from reference TRBV9 and TRBJ1-3, the complete variable domain reads DSGVTQTPKHLITATGQRVTLRCSPRSGDLSVYWYQQSLDQGLQFLIQYYNGEERAKGNILERFSAQQFPDLHSELNLSSLELGDSALYFCASSQRWGNTIYFGEGSWLTVV.

The rearrangement links TRBV25-1 to TRBJ2-1, with D possibly being TRBD1 (5 bases). The CDR3 sequence is 13 residues long. V was shortened by 3 bases and J by 9 bases, with 12 bases between the two germline ends. Per the germline V gene, CDR1 is MGHDK and CDR2 is SYGVNS. Here the CDR3 DNA reads TGTGCCAGCAGTGAGATTGTCAGGGCTGAGCAGTTCTTC. Translation gives CASSEIVRAEQFF. The full variable domain, with the rest looked up from reference TRBV25-1 and TRBJ2-1, is EADIYQTPRYLVIGTGKKITLECSQTMGHDKMYWYQQDPGMELHLIHYSYGVNSTEKGDLSSESTVSRIRTEHFPLTLESARPSHTSQYLCASSEIVRAEQFFGPGTRLTVL.

V usage is TRBV28 and J usage is TRBJ1-2, with no clear D. Germline-derived CDR1 and CDR2 are MDHEN and SYDVKM. V dropped 6 bases and J dropped 5 bases, with 16 bases sitting between them. The CDR3 spans 14 residues. CDR3 amino acids: CASSRTIRNYGYTF. CDR3 nucleotide sequence: TGTGCCAGCAGCCGTACTATCAGGAATTATGGCTACACCTTC.

V gene TRBV5-1 combines with J gene TRBJ2-2; D might be TRBD1 (6 bases). Germline CDR1 SGHRS, CDR2 YFSETQ. Deletions cut 1 base from V and 5 bases from J, with 18 bases between. CDR3 length: 17 residues. CDR3 region: CASSLTGGAEKTGELFF. The DNA of the CDR3 is TGCGCCAGCAGCTTGACTGGGGGCGCGGAAAAAACCGGGGAGCTGTTTTTT. Variable domain in full (rest from reference TRBV5-1 and TRBJ2-2): KAGVTQTPRYLIKTRGQQVTLSCSPISGHRSVSWYQQTPGQGLQFLFEYFSETQRNKGNFPGRFSGRQFSNSRSEMNVSTLELGDSALYLCASSLTGGAEKTGELFFGEGSRLTVL.

The rearrangement links TRBV3-1 (or the pseudogene TRBV3-2) to TRBJ1-6, with 10 bases identical to TRBD1. V gave up 2 bases and J gave up 10 bases; unmatched junction bases: 5. CDR1 is LGHDT and CDR2 is YNNKEL in the germline V gene (reference sequence). CDR3 length: 15 residues. The DNA for the CDR3 is TGTGCCAGCAGCCAACCGGGACAGGGGAACTCACCCCTCCACTTT. Amino acid sequence: CASSQPGQGNSPLHF.

The CDR3 DNA is TGCGCCAGCTCGGCCGGGCCAATGAACACTGAAGCTTTCTTT. Residues: CASSAGPMNTEAFF. The chain recombines TRBV4-1 with TRBJ1-1; the D is unclear. The V gene's germline CDR1 is MGHRA and CDR2 YSYEKL. V lost 8 bases and J lost 0, with 13 bases in between. The CDR3 sequence is 14 residues long.

The chain joins TRBV7-9 to TRBJ1-1, with TRBD1 identical over 8 bases. CDR3 size: 15 residues. Germline V gives CDR1 SEHNR, CDR2 FQNEAQ (reference sequence). J was trimmed by 6 bases and V by 5 bases; bases with no gene match: 11. The CDR3 region has the DNA TGTGCCAGCAGCGATAGAGGCCAGGGGGCCGCTGAAGCTTTCTTT. Translation: CASSDRGQGAAEAFF.

V usage is TRBV7-6 and J usage is TRBJ1-2; D might be TRBD1 (6 bases). The CDR3 extends over 13 amino acids. CDR1 and CDR2 (germline): SGHVS, FNYEAQ. The V gene lost 5 bases and the J gene lost 2 bases, with 9 bases spanning the gap. DNA for the CDR3: TGTGCCAGCAGCACCGGACAGAACTATGGCTACACCTTC. It translates to CASSTGQNYGYTF.

The V and J genes are TRBV6-5 and TRBJ1-2; D unclear. The CDR3 runs 15 residues. Between the trimmed V and J ends, which lost 1 base and 8 bases, there was a span of 17 bases. Germline V gene sequence: CDR1 MNHEY, CDR2 SVGAGI. The CDR3: CASSYWRNNYQGYTF. The CDR3 region has the DNA TGTGCCAGCAGTTACTGGCGGAATAACTATCAAGGCTACACCTTC.

This rearrangement joins TRBV7-9 to TRBJ1-1; D remains unclear. In germline, CDR1 is SEHNR, CDR2 FQNEAQ (reference sequence). The CDR3 length is 12 residues. The ends were cut back, 8 bases at V and 3 bases at J, with 10 bases in the middle. Written as DNA, the CDR3 is TGTGCCAGCGCCTCCTGGGACACTGAAGCTTTCTTT. Its protein is CASASWDTEAFF. Full variable domain (remainder filled in from reference TRBV7-9 and TRBJ1-1): DTGVSQNPRHKITKRGQNVTFRCDPISEHNRLYWYRQTLGQGPEFLTYFQNEAQLEKSRLLSDRFSAERPKGSFSTLEIQRTEQGDSAMYLCASASWDTEAFFGQGTRLTVV.

The rearrangement links TRBV7-8 to TRBJ1-1; tentatively, D is TRBD1 (5 bases). The CDR3 runs to 12 residues. The germline CDR1 and CDR2 sequences are SGHVS and FQNEAQ. V was pared by 1 base and J by 8 bases, with 8 bases between. CDR3 nucleotide sequence: TGTGCCAGCAGCTTAGTGGGGCACGAAGCTTTCTTT. Protein product: CASSLVGHEAFF.

This clone was seen only a few times. The rearrangement links TRBV15 to TRBJ1-2; TRBD1 matches at 9 bases. V shed 3 bases, J shed 4 bases, and the junction held 3 bases outside the gene matches. The germline gives CDR1 LNHNV, CDR2 YYDKDF (reference sequence). This CDR3 spans 14 amino acids. The CDR3 DNA reads TGTGCCACCAGCAGGGAGACAGGGGGCTATGGCTACACCTTC. It codes for CATSRETGGYGYTF.